This TCR beta chain was captured by sequencing in a study of OX40 agonist ivuxolimab in advanced cancers. The overall study: Approximately 41% of patients had received prior checkpoint inhibitor therapy.

Measured with immunoSEQ multiplex PCR; TCRdb has only the in-frame clones, and not every one. The table includes about 83,000 clones, about 93% detected once. Germline V gene lookup returns CDR1 MGHRA and CDR2 YSYEKL. The CDR3 has 16 amino acids. V lost 2 bases to trimming and J lost 7 bases, with 17 bases between them. No patient had autoimmune disease or received systemic immunosuppression. V usage is TRBV4-1 and J usage is TRBJ1-4, with D possibly TRBD1 on 5 matching bases. This clonotype was obtained from an adult with an advanced solid tumor such as melanoma, head and neck, liver or kidney cancer. The specimen comprised CD4+ or CD8+ T cells sorted from blood, sampled in a trial of the OX40 agonist ivuxolimab. The CDR3 protein is CASSQPDRPAGEKLFF. The CDR3 nucleotides read TGCGCCAGCAGCCAACCAGACAGACCCGCCGGTGAAAAACTGTTTTTT.